What follows is one TCR beta chain and its context. This specimen belongs to a study of shared clonotypes between healthy human individuals. The protocol was immunoSEQ multiplex PCR, while the TCRdb copy is restricted to in-frame clones and leaves out a portion. The table has approximately 1.5 million clones, just under 99% seen once. There are 16 residues in the CDR3. Per the germline V gene, CDR1 is SGHNT and CDR2 is YYREEE (reference sequence). Trimming removed 0 bases at V and 6 bases at J, with 17 bases between. The specimen sequenced was naive CD4+ T cells sorted from blood. The sample's subset: CD45RA+ positively selected. This clonotype was sampled from a man aged 30-40 years in good health. This chain uses TRBV5-4 with TRBJ2-3; D is perhaps TRBD1 (5 bases). CDR3 amino acids: CASSLVGHTFGDTQYF. CDR3 in DNA: TGTGCCAGCAGCTTGGTTGGACACACATTCGGGGATACGCAGTATTTT.